Sequencing of this TCR beta chain was carried out in a study of shared clonotypes between healthy human individuals. Study as a whole: The plates for each donor numbered three CD4 naive, three CD4 memory, two CD8 naive and one CD8 memory.

Germline V gene sequence: CDR1 SGHAT, CDR2 FQNNGV. With 3 bases clipped from V and 2 bases from J, the junction kept 7 bases outside the gene matches. CDR3 length: 16 residues. About this clone: What it recognizes is unknown.

Sequencing used immunoSEQ multiplex PCR; TCRdb keeps in-frame clones, though not all of them. The sample has 1.6 million or so clones, around 98.5% seen once. Caucasian adults living in Nashville, Tennessee, provided all samples. Whole-study results and caveats: When compared with the clonotypes that were shared by all four sorted-subset donors, the non-shared clonotypes turned out to have lower generation probabilities.

The chain links TRBV11-2 to TRBJ2-3, with TRBD2 matching 8 bases. Sequencing was performed on naive CD4+ T cells sorted from blood. The subset here: CD45RA+ positively selected. The sequence came from a man younger than 40 in good health. DNA of the CDR3: TGTGCCAGCAGCTTGGGACTAGGGGGTATCACAGATACGCAGTATTTT. It is translated as CASSLGLGGITDTQYF.